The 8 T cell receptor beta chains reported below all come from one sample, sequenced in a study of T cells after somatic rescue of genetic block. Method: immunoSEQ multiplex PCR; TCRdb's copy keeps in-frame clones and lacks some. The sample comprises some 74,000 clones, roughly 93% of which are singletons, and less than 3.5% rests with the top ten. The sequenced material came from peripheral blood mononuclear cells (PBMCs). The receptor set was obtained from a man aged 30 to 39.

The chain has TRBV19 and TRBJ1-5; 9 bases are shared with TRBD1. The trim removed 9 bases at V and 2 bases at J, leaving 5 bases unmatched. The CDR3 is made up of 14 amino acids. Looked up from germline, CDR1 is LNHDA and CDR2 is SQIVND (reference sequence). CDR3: CASTRTGGNQPQHF. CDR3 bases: TGTGCCAGCACTAGGACAGGGGGCAATCAGCCCCAGCATTTT.

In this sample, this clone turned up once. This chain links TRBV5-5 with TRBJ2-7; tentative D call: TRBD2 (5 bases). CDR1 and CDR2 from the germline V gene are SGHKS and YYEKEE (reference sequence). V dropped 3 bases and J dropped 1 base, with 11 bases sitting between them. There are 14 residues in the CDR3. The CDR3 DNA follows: TGTGCCAGCAGCTCTGAACCGGGATCCTACGAGCAGTACTTC. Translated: CASSSEPGSYEQYF. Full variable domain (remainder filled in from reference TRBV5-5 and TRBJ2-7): DAGVTQSPTHLIKTRGQQVTLRCSPISGHKSVSWYQQVLGQGPQFIFQYYEKEERGRGNFPDRFSARQFPNYSSELNVNALLLGDSALYLCASSSEPGSYEQYFGPGTRLTVT.

DNA of the CDR3: TGTGCCAGCAGTTTAGGAGCCTCTTTACCAGATACGCAGTATTTT. This encodes CASSLGASLPDTQYF. This chain joins TRBV28 and TRBJ2-3; D remains ambiguous. In germline, CDR1 is MDHEN, CDR2 SYDVKM. Trimming stripped 2 bases from V and 4 bases from J, with 13 bases between. The CDR3 consists of 15 residues.

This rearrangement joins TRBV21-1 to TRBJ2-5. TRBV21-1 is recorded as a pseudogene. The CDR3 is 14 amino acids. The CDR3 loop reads CASSPSGARWTQYF. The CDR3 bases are TGTGCCAGCAGCCCTTCCGGGGCCCGTTGGACCCAGTACTTC.

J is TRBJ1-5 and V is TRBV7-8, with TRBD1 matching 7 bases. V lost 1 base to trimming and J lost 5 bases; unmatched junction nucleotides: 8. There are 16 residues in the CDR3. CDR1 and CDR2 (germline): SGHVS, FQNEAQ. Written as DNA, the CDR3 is TGTGCCAGCAGCTTAGGAGGCACAGGGGTCGATCAGCCCCAGCATTTT. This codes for CASSLGGTGVDQPQHF.

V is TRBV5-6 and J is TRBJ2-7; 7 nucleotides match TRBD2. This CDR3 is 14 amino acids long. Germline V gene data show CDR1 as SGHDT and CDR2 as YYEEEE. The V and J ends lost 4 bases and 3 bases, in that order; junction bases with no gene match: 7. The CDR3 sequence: CASSAQGGVYEQYF. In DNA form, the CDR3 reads TGTGCCAGCAGCGCTCAGGGAGGGGTCTACGAGCAGTACTTC.

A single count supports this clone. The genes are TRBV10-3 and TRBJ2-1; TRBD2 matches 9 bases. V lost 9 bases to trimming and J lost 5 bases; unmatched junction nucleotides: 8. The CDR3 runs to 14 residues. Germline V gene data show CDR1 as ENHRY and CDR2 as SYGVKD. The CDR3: CAIKPSGNDNEQFF. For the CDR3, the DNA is TGTGCCATTAAACCTAGCGGGAATGACAATGAGCAGTTCTTC.

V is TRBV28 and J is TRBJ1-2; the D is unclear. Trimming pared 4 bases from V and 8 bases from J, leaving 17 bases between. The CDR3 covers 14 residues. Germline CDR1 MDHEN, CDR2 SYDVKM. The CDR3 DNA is TGTGCCAGCAGTTCGCAACCCACTATGAAGGGCTACACCTTC. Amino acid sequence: CASSSQPTMKGYTF.